This T cell receptor beta chain is from a study of pediatric ulcerative colitis. Study-level results: A couple of patients had blood samples with substantially reduced template counts.

The rectum was sampled with one to two pinch biopsies at colonoscopy. Turning to this clone: The antigen is not known.

This CDR3 has 14 amino acids. Germline trimming cut 3 bases from V and 0 bases from J; bases unmatched to any gene: 1. Germline CDR1 and CDR2: SNHLY and FYNNEI. Some clones are missing from TCRdb's copy, which holds only in-frame ones; the method was immunoSEQ multiplex PCR. Found here are around 36,000 clones, about 81% of them singletons; the top ten hold around 0.96%. Sequencing was performed on gut tissue. The chain uses TRBV2 and TRBJ2-5, with 7 bases matching TRBD1. This TCR derives from a boy younger than 18 with mild ulcerative colitis. CDR3 in amino acids: CASSDRGYQETQYF. For the CDR3, the DNA is TGTGCCAGCAGTGACAGGGGGTACCAAGAGACCCAGTACTTC.